Each of the 15 T cell receptor beta chains below was sequenced from the same sample in a study of blood T cell repertoires in COVID-19. Data came from immunoSEQ multiplex PCR; TCRdb stores just in-frame clones and leaves some out. The table lists about 120,000 clones, around 85% of them singletons, with roughly 3.9% in the top ten. The sample was peripheral blood. The origin of the receptors is a man aged 55 to 70 with acute or convalescent COVID-19.

The V and J genes are TRBV5-6 and TRBJ2-3; D might be TRBD2 (5 bases). V gave up 4 bases and J gave up 5 bases, with 11 bases separating them. CDR1 is SGHDT, CDR2 YYEEEE, per germline. The length of the CDR3 is 13 residues. The chain's CDR3 is CASSRESGDTQYF. The CDR3 nucleotides are TGTGCCAGCAGCCGGGAATCGGGAGATACGCAGTATTTT.

V usage is TRBV5-4 and J usage is TRBJ2-7; 10 bases match TRBD2. The junction had 7 bases not matched to a gene; V was cut back by 4 bases and J by 0 bases. Germline V gene data show CDR1 as SGHNT and CDR2 as YYREEE (reference sequence). This CDR3 is 16 amino acids long. The DNA for the CDR3 is TGTGCCAGCAGCCCGGGACTAGCGTTTAGCTCCTACGAGCAGTACTTC. As protein: CASSPGLAFSSYEQYF.

The chain has TRBV5-1 and TRBJ2-3; 9 positions agree with TRBD1. CDR1 and CDR2 (germline): SGHRS, YFSETQ. With 0 bases clipped from V and 3 bases from J, the junction kept 2 bases outside the gene matches. CDR3 length: 15 residues. CDR3 region: CASSLAGTGTDTQYF. CDR3 DNA sequence: TGCGCCAGCAGCTTGGCAGGGACAGGGACAGATACGCAGTATTTT.

The chain combines TRBV10-1 with TRBJ1-6; a weak D match, TRBD1 (6 bases). Germline V gene lookup returns CDR1 WNHNN and CDR2 SYGVQD (reference sequence). The V end lost 6 bases, the J end lost 7 bases, and 16 bases lay between the germline ends. This CDR3 has 15 amino acids. CDR3 loop: CASSMDRTPNSPLHF. In DNA, the CDR3 is TGCGCCAGCAGCATGGACAGAACCCCGAATTCACCCCTCCACTTT.

The CDR3 region is CASSFDRAGEQYF. The CDR3 bases are TGTGCCAGCAGCTTTGACAGGGCCGGCGAGCAGTACTTC. J is TRBJ2-7 and V is TRBV6-5; 7 positions agree with TRBD1. V shed 6 bases, J shed 6 bases, and the junction held 8 bases outside the gene matches. CDR1 is MNHEY and CDR2 is SVGAGI in the germline V gene. This CDR3 has 13 residues.

The rearrangement uses TRBV5-1 and TRBJ2-1; TRBD2 agrees at 10 bases. V dropped 3 bases and J dropped 4; count of bases not matched to a gene: 4. The CDR3 spans 15 residues. Germline loops: CDR1 SGHRS, CDR2 YFSETQ. CDR3 region: CASSSGLAEYNEQFF. In DNA form, the CDR3 reads TGCGCCAGCAGCTCCGGACTAGCGGAGTACAATGAGCAGTTCTTC.

Only one count was recorded for this clone. V is TRBV28 and J is TRBJ1-1, with TRBD1 matching 7 bases. Germline V gives CDR1 MDHEN, CDR2 SYDVKM. The trim removed 7 bases at V and 2 bases at J, leaving 7 bases unmatched. This CDR3 comprises 14 residues. The CDR3 loop is CASIEGALNTEAFF. In nucleotides, the CDR3 is TGTGCCAGCATCGAGGGGGCGCTTAACACTGAAGCTTTCTTT.

The CDR3 loop is CASSLGQNTGELFF. CDR3 in DNA: TGTGCCAGCTCACTGGGACAGAACACCGGGGAGCTGTTTTTT. The chain employs TRBV18 and TRBJ2-2, with D tentatively TRBD1 (6 bases). The CDR3 contains 14 residues. V shed 4 bases and J shed 1 base, with 7 bases lying between them. Germline V gene sequence: CDR1 KGHSH, CDR2 LQKENI.

The chain carries TRBV9 and TRBJ2-1; unclear D gene. This CDR3 has 15 residues. The V and J ends lost 0 bases and 2 bases respectively, with 9 bases between them. Germline loops: CDR1 SGDLS, CDR2 YYNGEE. The DNA of the CDR3 is TGTGCCAGCAGCGTAGCCGGGTACCCCTACAATGAGCAGTTCTTC. Translating it yields CASSVAGYPYNEQFF.

DNA for the CDR3: TGCAGCGTACGGGACAGGGGGTCGGGGGAGCAGTACTTC. It encodes CSVRDRGSGEQYF. This sequence joins TRBV29-1 and TRBJ2-7; 11 positions agree with TRBD1. V lost 6 bases, J lost 7 bases, and 8 bases stayed unmatched. CDR1 and CDR2 (germline): SQVTM, ANQGSEA. This CDR3 contains 13 residues.

A note on this clone: Germline is not matched at one junction end, which may reflect a read error. V usage is TRBV7-7 and J usage is TRBJ2-1, with 13 bases that match TRBD2. This CDR3 comprises 15 residues. Germline V lookup: CDR1 SSHAT, CDR2 FNYEAQ (reference sequence). The CDR3 DNA is TGTGCTAGCAGCGATGGGACTAGCGGGATTAATGAGCAGTTCTTC. Translated, it gives CASSDGTSGINEQFF. Full variable domain (missing parts from reference TRBV7-7 and TRBJ2-1): GAGVSQSPRYKVTKRGQDVTLRCDPISSHATLYWYQQALGQGPEFLTYFNYEAQPDKSGLPSDRFSAERPEGSISTLTIQRTEQRDSAMYRCASSDGTSGINEQFFGPGTRLTVL.

The chain combines TRBV5-5 with TRBJ2-7, with no clear D. Germline assignment: CDR1 SGHKS and CDR2 YYEKEE (reference sequence). The V gene lost 6 bases and the J gene lost 3 bases, with 16 bases spanning the gap. This CDR3 has 14 amino acids. The DNA of the CDR3 is TGTGCCAGCACCAAAACTTTAGTCGGCTACGAGCAGTACTTC. Protein: CASTKTLVGYEQYF.

V and J are TRBV3-1 (or the pseudogene TRBV3-2) and TRBJ1-2; 7 bases are a match to TRBD1. This CDR3 contains 15 residues. V lost 5 bases and J lost 0; bases outside the gene matches: 6. CDR1 is LGHDT and CDR2 is YNNKEL in the germline V gene (reference sequence). The CDR3 sequence is CASSSTGASNYGYTF. Written as DNA, the CDR3 is TGTGCCAGCAGCAGTACAGGGGCCTCTAACTATGGCTACACCTTC.

V usage is TRBV6-6 and J usage is TRBJ1-2, with 7 bases that match TRBD1. The length of the CDR3 is 14 residues. CDR1 is MNHNY, CDR2 SVGAGI, per germline (reference sequence). V shed 6 bases and J 2 bases; nucleotides not matched to a gene: 6. The CDR3 DNA follows: TGTGCCAGCAGCCCTCAGGGGGTGAACTATGGCTACACCTTC. Amino acid sequence: CASSPQGVNYGYTF.

The chain uses TRBV2 and TRBJ2-1; D possibly corresponds to TRBD1 (5 bases). In germline, CDR1 is SNHLY, CDR2 FYNNEI. The CDR3 is made up of 14 amino acids. The V and J ends lost 10 bases and 4 bases respectively, with 17 bases between them. CDR3 sequence reads: CATSSGRAYNEQFF. The CDR3 region has the DNA TGTGCCACCTCGTCCGGCAGGGCTTACAATGAGCAGTTCTTC.